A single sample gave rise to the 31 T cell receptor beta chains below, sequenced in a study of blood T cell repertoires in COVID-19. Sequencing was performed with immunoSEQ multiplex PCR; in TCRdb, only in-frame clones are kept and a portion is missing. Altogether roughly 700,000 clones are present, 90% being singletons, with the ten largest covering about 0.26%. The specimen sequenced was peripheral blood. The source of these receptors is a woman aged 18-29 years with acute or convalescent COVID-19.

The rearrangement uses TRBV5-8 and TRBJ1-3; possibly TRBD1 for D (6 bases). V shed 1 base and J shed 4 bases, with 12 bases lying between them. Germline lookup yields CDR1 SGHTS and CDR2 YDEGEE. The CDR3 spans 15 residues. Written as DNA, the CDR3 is TGTGCCAGCAGCTTGCGGGGGGCTACAGGAAACACCATATATTTT. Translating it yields CASSLRGATGNTIYF.

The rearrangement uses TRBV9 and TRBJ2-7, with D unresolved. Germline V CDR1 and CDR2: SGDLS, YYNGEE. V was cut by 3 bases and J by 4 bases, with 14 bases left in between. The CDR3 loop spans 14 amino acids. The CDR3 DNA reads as TGTGCCAGCAGCGCGACCCCCGGGTCGTACGAGCAGTACTTC. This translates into CASSATPGSYEQYF. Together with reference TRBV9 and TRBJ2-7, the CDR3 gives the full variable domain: DSGVTQTPKHLITATGQRVTLRCSPRSGDLSVYWYQQSLDQGLQFLIQYYNGEERAKGNILERFSAQQFPDLHSELNLSSLELGDSALYFCASSATPGSYEQYFGPGTRLTVT.

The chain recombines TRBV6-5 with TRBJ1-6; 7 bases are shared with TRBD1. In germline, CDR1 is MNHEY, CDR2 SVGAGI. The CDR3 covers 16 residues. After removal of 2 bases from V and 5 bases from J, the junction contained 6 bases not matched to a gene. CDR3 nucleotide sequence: TGTGCCAGCAGTTACCTGACAGGGTACAATAATTCACCCCTCCACTTT. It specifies CASSYLTGYNNSPLHF.

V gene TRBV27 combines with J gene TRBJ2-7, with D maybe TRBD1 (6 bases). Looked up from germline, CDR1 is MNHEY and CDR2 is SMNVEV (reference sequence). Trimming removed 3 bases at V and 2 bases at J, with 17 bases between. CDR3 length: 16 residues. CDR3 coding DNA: TGTGCCAGCAGTTTGTTACAGGGTCGGGCAGCCTACGAGCAGTACTTC. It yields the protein CASSLLQGRAAYEQYF.

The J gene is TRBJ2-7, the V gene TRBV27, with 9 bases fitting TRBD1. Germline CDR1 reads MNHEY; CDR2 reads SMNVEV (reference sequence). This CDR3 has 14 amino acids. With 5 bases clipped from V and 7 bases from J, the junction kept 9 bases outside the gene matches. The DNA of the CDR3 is TGTGCCAGCAGTCTCACCGGGACAGGGAGTGAGCAGTACTTC. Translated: CASSLTGTGSEQYF.

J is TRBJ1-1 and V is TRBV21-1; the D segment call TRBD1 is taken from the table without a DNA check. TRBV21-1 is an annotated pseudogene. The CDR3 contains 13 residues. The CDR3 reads CASYRGRVTEAFF. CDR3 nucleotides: TGTGCCAGCTACAGGGGCCGGGTCACTGAAGCTTTCTTT.

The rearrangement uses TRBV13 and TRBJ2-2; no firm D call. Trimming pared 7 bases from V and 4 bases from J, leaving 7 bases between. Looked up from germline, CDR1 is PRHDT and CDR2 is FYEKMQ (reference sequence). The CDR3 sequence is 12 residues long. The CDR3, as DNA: TGTGCCAGCACAGGAAGCACCGGGGAGCTGTTTTTT. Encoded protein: CASTGSTGELFF.

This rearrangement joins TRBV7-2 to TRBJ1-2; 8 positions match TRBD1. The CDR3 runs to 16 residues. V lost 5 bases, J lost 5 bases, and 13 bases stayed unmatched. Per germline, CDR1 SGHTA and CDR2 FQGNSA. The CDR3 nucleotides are TGTGCCAGCAGCCCCACCAGGGGGCGCGTCTTTTATGGCTACACCTTC. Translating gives CASSPTRGRVFYGYTF.

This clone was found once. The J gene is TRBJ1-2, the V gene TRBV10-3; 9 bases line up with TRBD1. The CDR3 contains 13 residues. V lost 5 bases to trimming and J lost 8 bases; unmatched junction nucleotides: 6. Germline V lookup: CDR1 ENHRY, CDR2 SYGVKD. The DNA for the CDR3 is TGTGCCATCAGTTCGGGACAGGGAGGCGGCTACACCTTC. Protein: CAISSGQGGGYTF.

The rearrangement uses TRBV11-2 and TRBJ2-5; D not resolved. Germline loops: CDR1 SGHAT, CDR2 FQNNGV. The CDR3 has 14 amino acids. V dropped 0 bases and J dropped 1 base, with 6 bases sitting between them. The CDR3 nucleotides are TGTGCCAGCAGCTTAGAGAGTAGCCAAGAGACCCAGTACTTC. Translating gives CASSLESSQETQYF.

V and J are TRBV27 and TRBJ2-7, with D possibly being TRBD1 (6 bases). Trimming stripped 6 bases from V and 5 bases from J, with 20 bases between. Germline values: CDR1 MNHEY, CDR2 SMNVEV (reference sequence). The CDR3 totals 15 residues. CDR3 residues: CASSLFPRTVNEQYF. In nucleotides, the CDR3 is TGTGCCAGCAGCCTATTCCCTCGGACAGTAAACGAGCAGTACTTC.

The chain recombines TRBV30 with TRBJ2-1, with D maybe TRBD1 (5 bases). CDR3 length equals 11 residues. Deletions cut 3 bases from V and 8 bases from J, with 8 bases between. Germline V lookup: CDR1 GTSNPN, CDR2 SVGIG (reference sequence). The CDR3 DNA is TGTGCCTGGAGAGGGGTGGATGAGCAGTTCTTC. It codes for CAWRGVDEQFF.

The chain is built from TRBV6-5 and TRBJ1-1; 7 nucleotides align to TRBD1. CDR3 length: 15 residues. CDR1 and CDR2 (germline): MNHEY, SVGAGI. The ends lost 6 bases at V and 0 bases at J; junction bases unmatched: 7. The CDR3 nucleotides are TGTGCCAGCAGCAGGGGACAGATTATGAACACTGAAGCTTTCTTT. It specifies CASSRGQIMNTEAFF.

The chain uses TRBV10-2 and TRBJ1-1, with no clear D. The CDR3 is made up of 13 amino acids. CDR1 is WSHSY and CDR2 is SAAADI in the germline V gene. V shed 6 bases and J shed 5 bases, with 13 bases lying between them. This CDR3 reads CASRASQITEAFF. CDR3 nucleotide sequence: TGCGCCAGCAGGGCATCTCAGATTACTGAAGCTTTCTTT.

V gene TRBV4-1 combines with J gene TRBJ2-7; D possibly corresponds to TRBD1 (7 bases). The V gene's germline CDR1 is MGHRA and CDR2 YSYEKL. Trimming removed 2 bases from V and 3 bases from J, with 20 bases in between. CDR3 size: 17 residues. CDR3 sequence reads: CASSQHFEDRTNYEQYF. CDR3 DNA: TGCGCCAGCAGCCAACACTTCGAGGACAGGACTAACTACGAGCAGTACTTC.

Here the CDR3 reads CASSFFLAGNNEQFF. The CDR3 nucleotides read TGTGCCAGCAGCTTTTTTCTAGCGGGGAACAATGAGCAGTTCTTC. The chain links TRBV7-9 to TRBJ2-1; 9 nucleotides agree with TRBD2. The V gene's germline CDR1 is SEHNR and CDR2 FQNEAQ (reference sequence). This CDR3 spans 15 amino acids. The trim removed 3 bases at V and 5 bases at J, leaving 5 bases unmatched.

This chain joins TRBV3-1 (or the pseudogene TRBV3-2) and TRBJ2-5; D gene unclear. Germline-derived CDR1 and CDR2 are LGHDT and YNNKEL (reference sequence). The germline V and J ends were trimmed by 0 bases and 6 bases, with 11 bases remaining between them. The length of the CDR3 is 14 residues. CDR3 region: CASSQEAIVKTQYF. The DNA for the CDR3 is TGTGCCAGCAGCCAAGAAGCTATCGTAAAGACCCAGTACTTC.

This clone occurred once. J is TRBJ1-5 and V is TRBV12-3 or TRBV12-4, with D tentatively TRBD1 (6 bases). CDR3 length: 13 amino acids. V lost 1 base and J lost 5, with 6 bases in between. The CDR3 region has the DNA TGTGCCAGCAGTTTAGACAGGGATCAGCCCCAGCATTTT. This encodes CASSLDRDQPQHF.

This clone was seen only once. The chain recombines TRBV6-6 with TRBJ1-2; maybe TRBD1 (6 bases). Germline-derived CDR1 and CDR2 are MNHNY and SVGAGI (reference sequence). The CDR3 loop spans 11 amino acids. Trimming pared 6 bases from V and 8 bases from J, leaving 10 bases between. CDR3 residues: CASRQGKGYTF. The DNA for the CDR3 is TGTGCCAGCAGACAGGGAAAGGGCTACACCTTC.

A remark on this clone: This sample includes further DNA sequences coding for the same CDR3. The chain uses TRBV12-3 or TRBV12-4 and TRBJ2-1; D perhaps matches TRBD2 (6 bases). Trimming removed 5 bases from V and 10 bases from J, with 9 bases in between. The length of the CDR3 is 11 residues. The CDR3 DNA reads TGTGCCAGCAGTCTTGGAGGGGAGCAGTTCTTC. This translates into CASSLGGEQFF.

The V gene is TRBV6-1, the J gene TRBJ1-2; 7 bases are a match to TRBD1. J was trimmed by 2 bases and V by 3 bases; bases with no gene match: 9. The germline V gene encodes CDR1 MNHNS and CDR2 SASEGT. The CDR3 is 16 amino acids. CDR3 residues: CASSDYEGQPNYGYTF. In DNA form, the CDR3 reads TGTGCCAGCAGTGACTACGAGGGACAGCCCAACTATGGCTACACCTTC.

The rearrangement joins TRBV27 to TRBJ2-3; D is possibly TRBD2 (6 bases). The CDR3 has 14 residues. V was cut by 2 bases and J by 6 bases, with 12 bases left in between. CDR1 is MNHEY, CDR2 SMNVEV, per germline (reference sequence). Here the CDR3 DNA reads TGTGCCAGCAGTTTAGGTGCGGGGAGGGATACGCAGTATTTT. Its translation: CASSLGAGRDTQYF.

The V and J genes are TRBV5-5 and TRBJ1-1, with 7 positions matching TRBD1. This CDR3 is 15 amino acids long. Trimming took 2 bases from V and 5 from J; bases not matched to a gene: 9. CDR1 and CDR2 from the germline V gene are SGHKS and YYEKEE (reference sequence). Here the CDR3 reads CASSLTGEVYTEAFF. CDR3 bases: TGTGCCAGCAGCTTAACAGGGGAAGTTTATACTGAAGCTTTCTTT.

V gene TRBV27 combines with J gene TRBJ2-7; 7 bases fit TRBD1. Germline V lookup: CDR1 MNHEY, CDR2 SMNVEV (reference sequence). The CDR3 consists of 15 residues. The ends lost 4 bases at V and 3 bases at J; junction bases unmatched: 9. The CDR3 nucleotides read TGTGCCAGCAGTTCCCGGGACAGCACCTTCTACGAGCAGTACTTC. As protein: CASSSRDSTFYEQYF.

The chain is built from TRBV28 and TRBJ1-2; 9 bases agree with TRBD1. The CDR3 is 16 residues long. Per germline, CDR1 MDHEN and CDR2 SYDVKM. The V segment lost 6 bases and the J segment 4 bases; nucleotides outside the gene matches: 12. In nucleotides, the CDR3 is TGTGCCAGCAGACTACAGGGGGCTGTTTTTCCCTATGGCTACACCTTC. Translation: CASRLQGAVFPYGYTF.

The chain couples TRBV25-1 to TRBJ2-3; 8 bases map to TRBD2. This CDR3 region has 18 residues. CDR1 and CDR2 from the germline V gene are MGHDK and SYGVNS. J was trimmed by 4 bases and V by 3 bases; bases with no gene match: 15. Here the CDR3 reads CASSDSLSRGGIPDTQYF. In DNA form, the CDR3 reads TGTGCCAGCAGTGATTCCCTCTCACGCGGGGGGATCCCAGATACGCAGTATTTT. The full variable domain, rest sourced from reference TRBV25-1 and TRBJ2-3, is EADIYQTPRYLVIGTGKKITLECSQTMGHDKMYWYQQDPGMELHLIHYSYGVNSTEKGDLSSESTVSRIRTEHFPLTLESARPSHTSQYLCASSDSLSRGGIPDTQYFGPGTRLTVL.

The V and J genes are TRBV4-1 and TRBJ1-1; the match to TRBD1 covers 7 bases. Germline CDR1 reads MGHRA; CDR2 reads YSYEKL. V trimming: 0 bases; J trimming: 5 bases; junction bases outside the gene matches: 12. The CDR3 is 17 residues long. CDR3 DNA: TGCGCCAGCAGCCAAGAATATAAGACAGGGAGGAGGACTGAAGCTTTCTTT. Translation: CASSQEYKTGRRTEAFF.

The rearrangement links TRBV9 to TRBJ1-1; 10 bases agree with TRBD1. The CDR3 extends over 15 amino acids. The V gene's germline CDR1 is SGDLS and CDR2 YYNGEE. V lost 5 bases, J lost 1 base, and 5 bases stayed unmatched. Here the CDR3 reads CASSPGQGQNTEAFF. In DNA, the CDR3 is TGTGCCAGCAGTCCGGGACAGGGGCAGAACACTGAAGCTTTCTTT.

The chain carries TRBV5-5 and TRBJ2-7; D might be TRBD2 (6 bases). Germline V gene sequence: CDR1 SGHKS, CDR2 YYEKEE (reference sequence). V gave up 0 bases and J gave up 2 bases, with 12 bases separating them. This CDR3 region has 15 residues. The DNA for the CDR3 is TGTGCCAGCAGCTTGGACCGGGACTGGACCTACGAGCAGTACTTC. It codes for CASSLDRDWTYEQYF.

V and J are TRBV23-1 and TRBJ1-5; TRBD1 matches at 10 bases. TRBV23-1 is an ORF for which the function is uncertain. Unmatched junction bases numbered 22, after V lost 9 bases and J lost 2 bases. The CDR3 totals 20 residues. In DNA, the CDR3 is TGCGCCAGTATTAACTCCGGGACAGGGGCGAGGAGAAATGGCAATCAGCCCCAGCATTTT. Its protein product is CASINSGTGARRNGNQPQHF.

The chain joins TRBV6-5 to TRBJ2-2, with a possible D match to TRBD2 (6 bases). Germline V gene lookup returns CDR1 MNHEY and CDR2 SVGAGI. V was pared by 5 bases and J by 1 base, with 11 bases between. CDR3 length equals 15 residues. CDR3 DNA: TGTGCCAGCAGTACGGTAGCGGAGAACACCGGGGAGCTGTTTTTT. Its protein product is CASSTVAENTGELFF.